This T cell receptor beta chain was sequenced in a study of blood T cells in healthy people across ages. Study outcomes and limitations: While age rose, TCR beta diversity per million T cells dropped in a roughly linear way. Possibly, changes in expanded clonotypes were confounded because donor CMV status was unknown. Since the PBMCs were unsorted, naive and antigen-experienced cells could not be conclusively compared.

Points on this clonotype: Its antigen is as yet unknown.

Sample-barcoded 5' priming and a J-beta primer mix drove a second PCR of about 6 to 12 cycles. TCRdb used MiXCR to reprocess the 5' RACE reads, holding one entry per CDR3 protein. The sample lists about 1.6 million distinct CDR3 sequences, roughly a third occurring once. Deletions cut 6 bases from V and 3 bases from J, with 18 bases between. Germline V gives CDR1 DFQATT, CDR2 SNEGSKA (reference sequence). This CDR3 is built from 15 residues. The rearrangement uses TRBV20-1 and TRBJ1-5; D is perhaps TRBD1 (6 bases). This clonotype originated in a woman between 25 and 40 years old in good health. Input material: blood. In DNA form, the CDR3 reads TGCAGTGCAATCCATGGGGGCACGTACAATCAGCCCCAGCATTTT. It specifies CSAIHGGTYNQPQHF.